Listed below are T cell receptor beta chains from one sample, sequenced in a study of shared clonotypes between healthy human individuals. Assay used: immunoSEQ multiplex PCR; TCRdb lists only in-frame clones, some missing. The sample includes some 2.1 million clones, approximately 95% of them seen just once. Source material: naive CD4+ T cells sorted from blood. Receptors originate from a man younger than 35 in good health. The CDR3 runs from the conserved cysteine through the conserved F or W. The order of the fields is D gene, J gene, clone size, V gene, CDR3 protein, CDR3 DNA. The D gene is left open where the match is weak. The size entry is marked missing in some rows and otherwise reads once, few, many or a size class.

. TRBJ2-5 . TRBV30 CAWSVQAGFRETQYF TGTGCCTGGAGTGTACAGGCGGGTTTCCGAGAGACCCAGTACTTC
. TRBJ1-2 once TRBV10-3 CAISEAGKDGYTF TGTGCCATCAGTGAGGCAGGGAAGGATGGCTACACCTTC
. TRBJ2-2 . TRBV30 CALWVFHTGELFF TGTGCCTTGTGGGTATTTCACACCGGGGAGCTGTTTTTT
. TRBJ1-3 . TRBV7-2 CASSSSGTHSGNTIYF TGTGCCAGCAGCAGCTCCGGGACACACTCTGGAAACACCATATATTTT
TRBD2 TRBJ2-2 . TRBV10-3 CAISPSGTSGSTGELFF TGTGCCATCAGTCCGTCCGGGACTAGCGGGAGCACCGGGGAGCTGTTTTTT
. TRBJ2-2 . TRBV29-1 CSVLQGKDGELFF TGCAGCGTTTTACAGGGTAAGGACGGGGAGCTGTTTTTT
. TRBJ1-5 . TRBV19 CASSANGASNQPQHF TGTGCCAGTAGTGCCAACGGGGCTAGCAATCAGCCCCAGCATTTT
. TRBJ2-3 . TRBV7-9 CASSLAVRTDTQYF TGTGCCAGCAGCTTAGCCGTCCGCACAGATACGCAGTATTTT
TRBD1 TRBJ2-3 . TRBV5-4 CASSFDRGRSTDTQYF TGTGCCAGCAGCTTCGACAGGGGGAGATCCACAGATACGCAGTATTTT
. TRBJ2-5 . TRBV14 CASSLTETQYF TGTGCCAGCAGCCTAACAGAGACCCAGTACTTC
TRBD1 TRBJ2-2 . TRBV29-1 CSVRDRGNTGELFF TGCAGCGTCAGGGACAGGGGAAACACCGGGGAGCTGTTTTTT
. TRBJ2-1 . TRBV19 CASSIERAGSHNEQFF TGTGCCAGTAGTATAGAAAGGGCGGGATCGCACAATGAGCAGTTCTTC
. TRBJ1-6 . TRBV11-2 CASSLAQGSSYNSPLHF TGTGCCAGCAGCTTAGCGCAGGGCAGCTCCTATAATTCACCCCTCCACTTT
. TRBJ1-2 . TRBV6-5 CASSPYDILNYGYTF TGTGCCAGCAGCCCCTACGACATCCTTAACTATGGCTACACCTTC
. TRBJ2-1 . TRBV7-9 CASTPYNEQFF TGTGCCAGCACCCCTTACAATGAGCAGTTCTTC
TRBD2 TRBJ2-3 . TRBV5-4 CASSLWGGADTQYF TGTGCCAGCAGCTTATGGGGGGGAGCAGATACGCAGTATTTT
TRBD2 TRBJ2-1 . TRBV9 CASSKDWVAGDDSYNEQFF TGTGCCAGCAGCAAAGACTGGGTAGCGGGAGATGACTCCTACAATGAGCAGTTCTTC
. TRBJ1-2 . TRBV2 CASSSQQGYDGYTF TGTGCCAGCAGTTCTCAACAGGGATACGATGGCTACACCTTC
. TRBJ2-3 . TRBV19 CASGQGGQDTQYF TGTGCCAGTGGCCAGGGGGGACAAGATACGCAGTATTTT
. TRBJ1-2 . TRBV19 CASSNVGRMGYTF TGTGCCAGTAGTAATGTCGGGAGGATGGGCTACACCTTC
TRBD2 TRBJ2-7 . TRBV2 CASSELGLVEQYF TGTGCCAGCAGTGAATTAGGACTAGTGGAGCAGTACTTC
. TRBJ1-5 . TRBV21-1 CASSIPGQGASNQPQHF TGTGCCAGCAGCATACCGGGACAGGGGGCTAGCAATCAGCCCCAGCATTTT
TRBD2 TRBJ2-2 . TRBV7-3 CASSLRTSGAGELFF TGTGCCAGCAGCTTAAGAACTAGCGGGGCCGGGGAGCTGTTTTTT
TRBD1 TRBJ1-1 . TRBV11-2 CASSPRRTGQNTEAFF TGTGCCAGCAGCCCTAGGAGGACAGGGCAGAACACTGAAGCTTTCTTT